A single sample is the source of the 25 T cell receptor beta chains below, sequenced in a study of metastatic and nonmetastatic thyroid tumors (dated by TCRdb to 2020 to 2022). The receptor library was made with PCR. Sequenced using an Illumina HiSeq 4000. TCRdb reworked the public reads: Q25 trimming with fastp, MiXCR clone assembly, productive beta chains retained. The sample includes about 30,000 clones, with around a quarter observed a single time. The ten largest make up about 8.9% of the sample. No treatment had been received by any patient before thyroid surgery. Input material: blood. The receptors derive from a female donor with papillary thyroid cancer or a benign thyroid nodule (not recorded which). Some clones in this sample may be carry-over from other donors' samples.

This clone was recorded many times. The gene calls are TRBV7-8 and TRBJ2-7; possible D gene TRBD2, 5 bases. The CDR3 length is 13 residues. Germline V CDR1 and CDR2: SGHVS, FQNEAQ. V lost 0 bases and J 7 bases, leaving 10 bases between the germline ends. This CDR3 reads CASSLAGVREQYF. The CDR3, as DNA: TGTGCCAGCAGCTTAGCGGGAGTGCGTGAGCAGTACTTC.

This clone was observed once. V and J are TRBV12-5 and TRBJ2-7; 9 bases map to TRBD1. Per germline, CDR1 LGHNT and CDR2 FRNRAP. The CDR3 is made up of 14 amino acids. With 9 bases clipped from V and 3 bases from J, the junction kept 9 bases outside the gene matches. CDR3 in amino acids: CASAEGQGVYEQYF. The CDR3 DNA reads TGTGCTAGCGCGGAGGGACAGGGTGTCTACGAGCAGTACTTC. Drawing the rest from reference TRBV12-5 and TRBJ2-7, the complete variable domain is DARVTQTPRHKVTEMGQEVTMRCQPILGHNTVFWYRQTMMQGLELLAYFRNRAPLDDSGMPKDRFSAEMPDATLATLKIQPSEPRDSAVYFCASAEGQGVYEQYFGPGTRLTVT.

This clone is judged medium-sized (0.01 to 0.1%). The rearrangement links TRBV6-1 to TRBJ2-1; TRBD2 aligns across 13 bases. The CDR3 extends over 15 amino acids. Germline CDR1 MNHNS, CDR2 SASEGT. With V trimmed by 4 bases and J by 7 bases, 4 bases remained unmatched. CDR3 nucleotides: TGTGCCAGCAGTGGCCGGACTAGCGGGAGTAATGAGCAGTTCTTC. Translation: CASSGRTSGSNEQFF.

The chain couples TRBV20-1 to TRBJ2-7; a possible D gene is TRBD2 (5 bases). This CDR3 is 13 amino acids long. Germline CDR1 is DFQATT and CDR2 is SNEGSKA (reference sequence). The germline V and J ends were trimmed by 2 bases and 3 bases, with 11 bases remaining between them. CDR3 sequence reads: CSARSDRDYEQYF. For the CDR3, the DNA is TGCAGTGCTAGATCTGACCGGGACTACGAGCAGTACTTC.

This clone was counted ten times or more. The chain couples TRBV27 to TRBJ2-7; 7 bases map to TRBD2. The CDR3 contains 14 residues. The germline V gene encodes CDR1 MNHEY and CDR2 SMNVEV (reference sequence). The trim removed 5 bases at V and 4 bases at J, leaving 8 bases unmatched. The DNA of the CDR3 is TGTGCCAGCAGTATGTGGCCGCGGGGGTACGAGCAGTACTTC. Translating gives CASSMWPRGYEQYF.

A word on this clone: A junction boundary mismatches the germline segment, possibly from a read error. The chain joins TRBV19 to TRBJ2-1, with a weak D call TRBD1 (6 bases). CDR1 and CDR2 (germline): LNHDA, SQIVND (reference sequence). This CDR3 has 16 amino acids. The CDR3: CVSSIKVGQWFNEQFF. CDR3 coding DNA: TGTGTCAGTAGTATAAAAGTCGGACAGTGGTTCAATGAGCAGTTCTTC. Variable domain in full (rest from reference TRBV19 and TRBJ2-1): DGGITQSPKYLFRKEGQNVTLSCEQNLNHDAMYWYRQDPGQGLRLIYYSQIVNDFQKGDIAEGYSVSREKKESFPLTVTSAQKNPTAFYLCVSSIKVGQWFNEQFFGPGTRLTVL.

This clone came up a few times. A clone one base away is much larger, so this may be a read error. The V gene is TRBV11-3, the J gene TRBJ2-7; D unclear. CDR3 length equals 13 residues. From germline, CDR1 is SGHNT and CDR2 YENEEA. CDR3 in DNA: TGTGCCAGCAGCTTATCTCCCAGACGCGAGCAGTGCTTC. Its translation is CASSLSPRREQCF.

At least ten counts were recorded for this clone. V usage is TRBV2 and J usage is TRBJ2-5, with TRBD1 as a possible D gene (6 bases). The CDR3 loop spans 14 amino acids. The V end lost 4 bases, the J end lost 4 bases, and 13 bases lay between the germline ends. The germline gives CDR1 SNHLY, CDR2 FYNNEI. The CDR3: CASSGNREGETQYF. CDR3 nucleotide sequence: TGTGCCAGCAGTGGGAACAGGGAAGGAGAGACCCAGTACTTC.

This clone was picked up a small number of times. The rearrangement links TRBV12-3 or TRBV12-4 to TRBJ1-2, with 11 bases fitting TRBD1. The V segment lost 7 bases and the J segment 6 bases; nucleotides outside the gene matches: 4. The CDR3 consists of 13 residues. The CDR3 bases are TGTGCCAGCACTCCGGACAGGGGGCATGGCTACACCTTC. Its protein is CASTPDRGHGYTF.

This clone was observed a few times. The CDR3 protein is CASSYQGGWDTQYF. The CDR3 DNA is TGTGCCAGCAGTTACCAGGGCGGATGGGATACGCAGTATTTT. This chain links TRBV12-3 or TRBV12-4 with TRBJ2-3; the D gene is possibly TRBD1 (5 bases). The CDR3 is made up of 14 amino acids. V lost 4 bases and J lost 6, with 14 bases in between.

This clone has more than one count but fewer than ten. The chain employs TRBV6-1 and TRBJ2-1; D is undetermined. Germline V lookup: CDR1 MNHNS, CDR2 SASEGT. The CDR3 totals 10 residues. V was pared by 7 bases and J by 14 bases, with 12 bases between. The CDR3 sequence: CASNPVHKFF. CDR3 in DNA: TGTGCCAGCAATCCCGTGCATAAGTTCTTC.

About this clone: Lacking the conserved final phenylalanine or tryptophan, this CDR3 likely reflects a read error. The chain couples TRBV15 to TRBJ2-1; D is perhaps TRBD1 (5 bases). Trimming shortened V by 3 bases and J by 4 bases, and 13 bases separated the two germline ends. The CDR3 loop spans 15 amino acids. Germline values: CDR1 LNHNV, CDR2 YYDKDF (reference sequence). CDR3 sequence (DNA): TGTGCCACCAGCAGCGACAGTGATTCATACAATGAGCAGTTCCTC. Residues: CATSSDSDSYNEQFL.

A remark on this clone: A junction end diverges from the germline sequence, so it may reflect a read error. Here the CDR3 DNA reads TGCTCCAGCAGCCCAGACTCAACCGCGGAGCTGTTTTTT. Protein product: CSSSPDSTAELFF. The V and J genes are TRBV4-3 and TRBJ2-2; D is ambiguous. Germline CDR1 and CDR2: LGHNA and YSLEER. The CDR3 totals 13 residues.

This clone occurred many times. The chain recombines TRBV7-2 with TRBJ2-7; no definite D call. The CDR3 runs to 15 residues. The V and J ends lost 6 bases and 0 bases respectively, with 15 bases between them. CDR1 is SGHTA, CDR2 FQGNSA, per germline. This CDR3 reads CASRPAFGFSYEQYF. DNA for the CDR3: TGTGCCAGCAGGCCCGCATTCGGCTTCTCCTACGAGCAGTACTTC.

Comment on this clone: An end of the junction does not agree with germline; a read error may underlie this. V and J are TRBV20-1 and TRBJ1-1, with a tentative D call TRBD1 (5 bases). Germline V gene data show CDR1 as DFQATT and CDR2 as SNEGSKA (reference sequence). This CDR3 has 12 amino acids. The CDR3: CSAEGRGTDAFF. CDR3 in DNA: TGCAGTGCGGAAGGACGGGGGACTGATGCTTTCTTT.

Concerning this clone itself: A much larger clonotype is one base distant, so this may be a read error. Other DNA variants within this sample encode the same CDR3. The chain uses TRBV3-1 and TRBJ1-1; no clear D gene. Germline CDR1 reads LGHDT; CDR2 reads YNNKEL (reference sequence). Between the trimmed V and J ends, which lost 5 bases and 1 base, there was a span of 8 bases. This CDR3 region has 13 residues. The CDR3 region has the DNA TGTGCCAGCAGCAGGAGGTGGAACACTGAAGCTTTCTTT. Encoded protein: CASSRRWNTEAFF. Based on the CDR3 plus reference TRBV3-1 and TRBJ1-1, the full variable domain is DTAVSQTPKYLVTQMGNDKSIKCEQNLGHDTMYWYKQDSKKFLKIMFSYNNKELIINETVPNRFSPKSPDKAHLNLHINSLELGDSAVYFCASSRRWNTEAFFGQGTRLTVV.

V and J are TRBV30 and TRBJ2-7; 9 bases are a match to TRBD2. V lost 5 bases, J lost 0 bases, and 2 bases stayed unmatched. The CDR3 has 13 amino acids. The germline V gene encodes CDR1 GTSNPN and CDR2 SVGIG (reference sequence). The CDR3 sequence: CAWDSGSSYEQYF. The CDR3 region has the DNA TGTGCCTGGGATAGCGGGAGCTCCTACGAGCAGTACTTC. The full variable domain, its missing parts supplied by reference TRBV30 and TRBJ2-7, is SQTIHQWPATLVQPVGSPLSLECTVEGTSNPNLYWYRQAAGRGLQLLFYSVGIGQISSEVPQNLSASRPQDRQFILSSKKLLLSDSGFYLCAWDSGSSYEQYFGPGTRLTVT.

This clone was detected many times. One junction end does not reproduce the germline sequence, and a read error may be involved. The sample carries other DNA sequences with the same CDR3. This chain links TRBV18 with TRBJ1-1; 8 nucleotides line up with TRBD1. CDR1 and CDR2 (germline): KGHSH, LQKENI. The CDR3 runs 16 residues. The CDR3 DNA follows: TGCGCCAGCTCACCAAGGACAGGGATGGAGAACACTGAAGCTTTCTTT. It translates to CASSPRTGMENTEAFF. The full variable domain, with the rest looked up from reference TRBV18 and TRBJ1-1, is NAGVMQNPRHLVRRRGQEARLRCSPMKGHSHVYWYRQLPEEGLKFMVYLQKENIIDESGMPKERFSAEFPKEGPSILRIQQVVRGDSAAYFCASSPRTGMENTEAFFGQGTRLTVV.

This clone was seen repeatedly, ten times or more. This rearrangement joins TRBV19 to TRBJ2-7; 15 bases are shared with TRBD2. CDR1 and CDR2 (germline): LNHDA, SQIVND (reference sequence). This CDR3 region has 14 residues. The V gene end was trimmed by 4 bases and the J gene end by 6 bases; junction bases not matched to a gene: 1. CDR3 nucleotide sequence: TGTGCCAGTAGTAGGGGACTAGCGGGAGGCGAGCAGTACTTC. Translation: CASSRGLAGGEQYF.

This clone was counted at least ten times. J is TRBJ2-1 and V is TRBV13; D gene unclear. Trimming left V 5 bases short and J 3 bases short, with 8 bases between. The CDR3 runs to 13 residues. Germline CDR1 is PRHDT and CDR2 is FYEKMQ (reference sequence). DNA for the CDR3: TGTGCCAGCAGCCCGAGTCGCTACAATGAGCAGTTCTTC. Protein sequence: CASSPSRYNEQFF. Looking up the rest from reference TRBV13 and TRBJ2-1 gives the full variable domain: AAGVIQSPRHLIKEKRETATLKCYPIPRHDTVYWYQQGPGQDPQFLISFYEKMQSDKGSIPDRFSAQQFSDYHSELNMSSLELGDSALYFCASSPSRYNEQFFGPGTRLTVL.

V usage is TRBV15 and J usage is TRBJ2-7; TRBD2 might be the D (6 bases). Looked up from germline, CDR1 is LNHNV and CDR2 is YYDKDF (reference sequence). The CDR3 sequence is 13 residues long. V was cut by 5 bases and J by 2 bases, with 10 bases left in between. The chain's CDR3 is CATSDSGTYEQYF. Written as DNA, the CDR3 is TGTGCCACCAGCGATAGCGGAACCTACGAGCAGTACTTC.

CDR3 loop: CASRAGGSYNEQFF. In DNA, the CDR3 is TGTGCCAGCAGAGCGGGAGGGAGTTACAATGAGCAGTTCTTC. The chain combines TRBV6-2 or TRBV6-3 with TRBJ2-1; 10 bases match TRBD2. Germline V gene sequence: CDR1 MNHEY, CDR2 SVGEGT. The CDR3 spans 14 residues. After removal of 6 bases from V and 4 bases from J, the junction contained 3 bases not matched to a gene.

The chain uses TRBV20-1 and TRBJ2-5; 11 bases agree with TRBD1. With 0 bases clipped from V and 5 bases from J, the junction kept 5 bases outside the gene matches. Germline loops: CDR1 DFQATT, CDR2 SNEGSKA (reference sequence). The CDR3 runs to 15 residues. CDR3 in amino acids: CSARDGDRGSETQYF. In DNA, the CDR3 is TGCAGTGCTAGAGATGGGGACAGGGGGTCGGAGACCCAGTACTTC.

This clone was observed many times. The chain is built from TRBV3-1 and TRBJ1-4; 8 bases are a match to TRBD1. Losses at the gene ends were 4 bases for V and 0 bases for J; bases not matched to a gene: 10. The germline gives CDR1 LGHDT, CDR2 YNNKEL (reference sequence). The CDR3 sequence is 18 residues long. CDR3 coding DNA: TGTGCCAGCAGCCCAGTCTCCGGACAGGGAACAACTAATGAAAAACTGTTTTTT. This codes for CASSPVSGQGTTNEKLFF.

By share, this clone counts as medium-sized (0.01 to 0.1%). The chain recombines TRBV28 with TRBJ2-7; 7 bases fit TRBD1. Germline V gene sequence: CDR1 MDHEN, CDR2 SYDVKM. The ends lost 5 bases at V and 2 bases at J; junction bases unmatched: 12. This CDR3 is 16 amino acids long. The CDR3 spells CASSTIVGTVAYEQYF. The CDR3 bases are TGTGCCAGCAGTACAATCGTTGGGACAGTTGCCTACGAGCAGTACTTC.